This T cell receptor (beta chain) was captured in a study of blood T cell repertoires in COVID-19 (TCRdb year 2020). Study-level background: The collaborator samples originated in the United States, Italy and Spain and spanned the acute and convalescent phases of COVID-19. The material from the prospective study consisted of cDNA or gDNA derived from T cells, B-cell-depleted T cells, or PBMCs. The dataset comprised deeply sampled blood TCRbeta repertoires from subjects exposed to, actively infected with, or recovered from COVID-19. The repertoires were released in a freely available public database meant as a resource for research on the immune response to SARS-CoV-2. The samples were drawn from the first 160 participants of the ongoing ImmuneRACE study and from 950 to 1,500 subjects provided by 6 global collaborators. A de-identified subject ID, COVID-19 status, age in years and sex were almost always included in the sample metadata. HLA class I and class II types, where available, came from metadata supplied by the sample provider rather than from assay-based typing. The research as a whole found: The quantity of clinical and demographic metadata differed by source and by participant and was supplied without curation.

Concerning this clone itself: What antigen it recognizes has not been identified. Base qualities were left out, and no much larger clone turns up one base away.

The germline V gene provides CDR1 LGHNA and CDR2 YNFKEQ. The CDR3 runs 16 residues from the cysteine to the phenylalanine. Of all the DNA, just the CDR3 is kept, 48 bases in frame from base 1. V and J lose 3 bases and 6 bases, and a span of 18 bases separates them. Whole blood was collected in K2EDTA tubes by collaborating institutions according to the institutions' own protocols. For TCRbeta analysis, collaborators shipped samples as frozen whole blood, isolated PBMCs, or DNA extracted from either of those sample types. The immunoSEQ Assay, a bias-controlled multiplex PCR, was used to amplify TCRbeta CDR3 regions from genomic DNA. As for the original processing: The number of nucleated cells in each sample was estimated by amplification of reference gene primers within the assay. To quantify the absolute abundance of each unique TCRbeta CDR3 rearrangement, sequence reads were collapsed and filtered. For each sample, productive Simpson clonality was calculated by taking the square root of Simpson's diversity index across productive rearrangements. The immuneACCESS repertoire file appears here via TCRdb, limited to in-frame rearrangements. These files lack a portion of the clones; in checked studies, under half of the deficit traces to unresolved V genes, and the cause of the others is not known. D and trimming come from the DNA, and the V and J calls and clone size come from that table. The table for this sample lists 120,000 to 150,000 clones; roughly 85% of them were counted only once. Together, the top ten hold over 2.5% of the sample.

The receptor was derived from a man aged 50-60 years with acute or convalescent COVID-19. Sequences were obtained from peripheral blood. The receptor chain draws on TRBV4-2 and TRBJ1-5; TRBD1 could be the D gene, as 6 bases match. CDR3 loop: CASSHLAQGNGQPQHF. The nucleotide sequence reads as follows: TGTGCCAGCAGCCACCTGGCTCAGGGGAATGGTCAGCCCCAGCATTTT.